The T cell receptor (beta chain) under discussion was sequenced for a study of cytomegalovirus exposure and HLA in healthy donors. Researchers ran the PCR with 60 Vbeta and 13 Jbeta primers. Sequencing was performed with immunoSEQ multiplex PCR; in TCRdb, only in-frame clones are kept and a portion is missing. Of 150,000 to 200,000 clones listed, 75% are singletons. To note about this clone: Its specificity is unknown.

Study-level findings and limits: In vitro testing confirmed a few CMV-associated chains as specific for CMV antigens.

This CDR3 region has 12 residues. V lost 4 bases and J 3 bases, leaving 4 bases between the germline ends. Germline V gene sequence: CDR1 SNHLY, CDR2 FYNNEI. The chain links TRBV2 to TRBJ1-5; D is undetermined. This receptor was obtained from a woman aged 45-60 years in good health and CMV-seropositive. Material: PBMCs. CDR3 protein: CASSGVNQPQHF. The DNA for the CDR3 is TGTGCCAGCAGTGGCGTCAATCAGCCCCAGCATTTT. The variable domain in full, completed from reference TRBV2 and TRBJ1-5, reads EPEVTQTPSHQVTQMGQEVILRCVPISNHLYFYWYRQILGQKVEFLVSFYNNEISEKSEIFDDQFSVERPDGSNFTLKIRSTKLEDSAMYFCASSGVNQPQHFGDGTRLSIL.